Listed below are T cell receptor beta chains from one sample, sequenced in a study of cytomegalovirus exposure and HLA in healthy donors. TCRdb's copy holds only in-frame clones and misses some; the assay was immunoSEQ multiplex PCR. The sample lists 80,000 to 95,000 clones; roughly 95% were seen once. Material for sequencing was PBMCs. Receptors originate from a young woman in good health and CMV-seronegative. The CDR3 runs from the conserved cysteine through the conserved F or W. Fields, in order: V gene, J gene, clone size, D gene, CDR3 DNA, CDR3 protein. The D gene is left open where the match is weak. The size field is filled for only some rows; it gives once, few, many or a size class.

TRBV18	TRBJ2-5	.	TRBD2	TGTGCCAGCTCAGGACTAGCGGGAGGCGGACAAGAGACCCAGTACTTC	CASSGLAGGGQETQYF
TRBV25-1	TRBJ2-1	.	.	TGTGCCAGCACTGCGCGCAGGGAGCAGTTCTTC	CASTARREQFF
TRBV6-6	TRBJ2-3	.	TRBD2	TGTGCCAGCAGTTACCGGACTAGCGGAACCACAGATACGCAGTATTTT	CASSYRTSGTTDTQYF
TRBV7-9	TRBJ2-1	.	.	TGTGCCAGCAGCTTAGTCCCATACAATGAGCAGTTCTTC	CASSLVPYNEQFF
TRBV6-1	TRBJ1-4	.	TRBD1	TGTGCCAGCAGTGGGCGGACAGGGATTAATGAAAAACTGTTTTTT	CASSGRTGINEKLFF
TRBV11-2	TRBJ1-5	few	.	TGTGCCAGCAGCTCCCAGGGCAATCAGCCCCAGCATTTT	CASSSQGNQPQHF
TRBV10-1	TRBJ2-2	few	TRBD1	TGCGCCAGCAGAAGACAGGGGTTCACCGGGGAGCTGTTTTTT	CASRRQGFTGELFF
TRBV4-1	TRBJ1-4	.	TRBD1	TGCGCCAGCAGCCAAGATTCCCTTACAGGGGGTGAAAAACTGTTTTTT	CASSQDSLTGGEKLFF
TRBV23-1	TRBJ2-2	few	TRBD2	TGCGCCAGCAGTCACCCGCCTAGCGGTAGGAACACCGGGGAGCTGTTTTTT	CASSHPPSGRNTGELFF
TRBV13	TRBJ1-4	once	.	TGTGCCAGCAGCGAGAGACCTTGGACCGGCGGGACGACTAATGAAAAACTGTTTTTT	CASSERPWTGGTTNEKLFF
TRBV7-9	TRBJ2-7	.	TRBD2	TGTGCCAGCAGCTTGACCCGGTTAACTAGCGGGAGTGGAAGTGGGCAGTACTTC	CASSLTRLTSGSGSGQYF
TRBV27	TRBJ1-1	.	.	TGTGCCAGCAGTTTGGGGCCCCCGAACACTGAAGCTTTCTTT	CASSLGPPNTEAFF
TRBV10-2	TRBJ2-2	.	TRBD2	TGCGCCAGCAGACGCGGACACCGGGGGGACGGGGAGCTGTTTTTT	CASRRGHRGDGELFF
TRBV14	TRBJ2-1	.	.	TGTGCCAGCAGCCACCGGGCGGAGGGGCAGTTCTTC	CASSHRAEGQFF
TRBV6-5	TRBJ2-7	.	TRBD1	TGTGCCAGCGTACGATCCGGGACAGGGGCCTACGAGCAGTACTTC	CASVRSGTGAYEQYF
TRBV6-1	TRBJ1-2	.	.	TGTGCCAGCAGTGAATACTTTGTGAACTATGGCTACACCTTC	CASSEYFVNYGYTF
TRBV9	TRBJ2-7	.	.	TGTGCCAGCAGCGTCTGGGGTTATTCTTGGCGGGAATCGAACGAGCAGTACTTC	CASSVWGYSWRESNEQYF
TRBV9	TRBJ2-3	.	.	TGTGCCAGCAGCGTATTCGAACACACATTCACAGATACGCAGTATTTT	CASSVFEHTFTDTQYF
TRBV28	TRBJ2-7	.	.	TGTGCCAGCCTTACGACCGGGACATACGAGCAGTACTTC	CASLTTGTYEQYF
TRBV27	TRBJ1-2	.	TRBD1	TGTGCCAGCAGTCACTTCACCTGCCGGGACAGGGGACTCGGTATTTGTGGCTACACCTTC	CASSHFTCRDRGLGICGYTF
TRBV27	TRBJ1-1	.	.	TGTGCCAGCAGTTTGGTTTGGCAGGGGAACACTGAAGCTTTCTTT	CASSLVWQGNTEAFF
TRBV4-2	TRBJ2-7	.	TRBD2	TGTGCCAGCAGCCAGGACGCTAGCGGAGCAAACTACGAGCAGTACTTC	CASSQDASGANYEQYF
TRBV27	TRBJ1-2	.	TRBD1	TGTGCCAGCAGTATTGGGACAGGCAGCACTAAGTATGGCTACACCTTC	CASSIGTGSTKYGYTF
TRBV9	TRBJ2-5	once	TRBD2	TGTGCCAGCAGCGTAGGGGCTAGCGGGACGGTAGGAGAGACCCAGTACTTC	CASSVGASGTVGETQYF
TRBV5-1	TRBJ2-1	.	.	TGCGCCAGCAGCTTGGACGAAGCTCTCTCCTACAATGAGCAGTTCTTC	CASSLDEALSYNEQFF
TRBV5-1	TRBJ2-1	.	TRBD2	TGCGCCAGCCGTCCCGGGGGGGCGATCGATGAGCAGTTCTTC	CASRPGGAIDEQFF
TRBV9	TRBJ2-3	.	TRBD2	TGTGCCAGCAGCGTAAATCACGGGAGGGCCGTGGTGAAGACAGATACGCAGTATTTT	CASSVNHGRAVVKTDTQYF
TRBV5-6	TRBJ1-1	once	.	TGTGCCAGCAGCTTGTCTCTGGGGGCATACACTGAAGCTTTCTTT	CASSLSLGAYTEAFF
TRBV2	TRBJ2-7	.	.	TGTGCCAGCATTAGGGACATTCCCTACGAGCAGTACTTC	CASIRDIPYEQYF
TRBV9	TRBJ2-1	.	.	TGTGCCAGCAGTGCAGGCACCAGCTCCTACAATGAGCAGTTCTTC	CASSAGTSSYNEQFF
TRBV30	TRBJ2-7	.	TRBD2	TGTGCCTGGAGTGTGGCTAGCGGATCCTACGAGCAGTACTTC	CAWSVASGSYEQYF
TRBV6-5	TRBJ1-1	.	TRBD1	TGTGCCAGCAGTAAAAGACAGGGGGACACTGAAGCTTTCTTT	CASSKRQGDTEAFF
TRBV29-1	TRBJ1-2	once	TRBD1	TGCAGCGTTGAAGCTCTGCCGGGACAGACCTATGGCTACACCTTC	CSVEALPGQTYGYTF
TRBV19	TRBJ2-7	once	.	TGTGCCAGTAGTATACTGGGTGGAGTAGGCGACGAGCAGTACTTC	CASSILGGVGDEQYF
TRBV4-1	TRBJ1-1	once	.	TGCGCCAGCAGCCAAGTCCGGGACACTGAAGCTTTCTTT	CASSQVRDTEAFF
TRBV25-1	TRBJ1-6	.	.	TGTGCCAGTTCCGACAGCAAGTATAATTCACCCCTCCACTTT	CASSDSKYNSPLHF
TRBV28	TRBJ2-7	few	.	TGTGCCAGCAGTTTAGTTCCCCTCTACGAGCAGTACTTC	CASSLVPLYEQYF
TRBV14	TRBJ1-2	.	.	TGTGCCAGCAGCCCGACAGGATCGGGCTACACCTTC	CASSPTGSGYTF
TRBV28	TRBJ1-5	.	.	TGTGCCAGCAGTTTACCCGGGACTTTCAGCACATCAACTCAGCCCCAGCATTTT	CASSLPGTFSTSTQPQHF
TRBV7-8	TRBJ2-5	.	TRBD2	TGTGCCAGCAGCTTAGCGCTCCAGCGGGAGGAAGGGCAAGAGACCCAGTACTTC	CASSLALQREEGQETQYF
TRBV18	TRBJ1-4	.	TRBD1	TGTGCCAGCTCACGGCGGACAGGGGACGGTGAAAAACTGTTTTTT	CASSRRTGDGEKLFF